These 22 T cell receptor beta chains came from one sample sequenced in a study of cytomegalovirus exposure and HLA in healthy donors. The PCR ran on 60 Vbeta and 13 Jbeta primers. Assay: immunoSEQ multiplex PCR; the TCRdb copy retains only in-frame clones and omits some. The sample carries 120,000 or so clones, around 80% recorded once. Sample: PBMCs. The receptors originated from a man aged 50 or older in good health and CMV-seronegative.

The chain is built from TRBV7-2 and TRBJ2-4, with D possibly matching TRBD1 (6 bases). Per germline, CDR1 SGHTA and CDR2 FQGNSA. Deletions cut 3 bases from V and 4 bases from J, with 10 bases between. The CDR3 is 14 residues long. CDR3 residues: CASSFGGQKNIQYF. CDR3 sequence (DNA): TGTGCCAGCAGCTTTGGAGGACAGAAAAACATTCAGTACTTC.

For the CDR3, the DNA is TGTGCCAGCAGCTTAGAGTCGGGAGACTCCTACGAGCAGTACTTC. Translation gives CASSLESGDSYEQYF. The chain has TRBV7-6 and TRBJ2-7; weak D call: TRBD2 (6 bases). CDR1 and CDR2 from the germline V gene are SGHVS and FNYEAQ. The V end was cut by 1 base, the J end by 0 bases, with 10 bases between. CDR3 length equals 15 residues.

This chain uses TRBV2 with TRBJ2-7; the match to TRBD1 covers 9 bases. The junction had 11 bases not matched to a gene; V was cut back by 6 bases and J by 11 bases. Per the germline V gene, CDR1 is SNHLY and CDR2 is FYNNEI. The CDR3 is 13 amino acids. This CDR3 reads CASSTWGRDREYF. The CDR3 DNA reads TGTGCCAGCAGCACCTGGGGCCGGGACAGGGAGTACTTC.

This clone has a handful of counts. V usage is TRBV7-9 and J usage is TRBJ2-3, with 12 bases that match TRBD2. V shed 5 bases and J 6 bases; nucleotides not matched to a gene: 9. Germline V gives CDR1 SEHNR, CDR2 FQNEAQ (reference sequence). This CDR3 is built from 16 residues. As DNA, the CDR3 is TGTGCCAGCAGCCCCCGACTAGCGGGAGAAGGGGATACGCAGTATTTT. It codes for CASSPRLAGEGDTQYF.

The rearrangement links TRBV6-1 to TRBJ1-2; D gene uncertain. Between the trimmed V and J ends, which lost 3 bases and 3 bases, there was a span of 17 bases. Per the germline V gene, CDR1 is MNHNS and CDR2 is SASEGT. This CDR3 has 16 residues. The chain's CDR3 is CASSEGSGVVDYGYTF. As DNA, the CDR3 is TGTGCCAGCAGTGAGGGCTCCGGGGTGGTCGACTATGGCTACACCTTC.

The V call is TRBV5-1, the J call TRBJ2-7; 9 bases agree with TRBD2. The V gene end was trimmed by 4 bases and the J gene end by 2 bases; junction bases not matched to a gene: 7. The CDR3 contains 15 residues. Germline CDR1 reads SGHRS; CDR2 reads YFSETQ. CDR3 bases: TGCGCCAGCAGCGGTAGCGGGGGTACCACCTACGAGCAGTACTTC. Protein product: CASSGSGGTTYEQYF.

This clone has only one observation. The V and J genes are TRBV29-1 and TRBJ2-7; 9 bases align to TRBD1. This CDR3 region has 13 residues. The V segment lost 6 bases and the J segment 6 bases; nucleotides outside the gene matches: 9. Per the germline V gene, CDR1 is SQVTM and CDR2 is ANQGSEA. The CDR3 DNA follows: TGCAGCGTCATCCGGGACAGGGAGGGCGAGCAGTACTTC. This sequence encodes CSVIRDREGEQYF.

As for this clone: Different DNA sequences within this sample yield the same CDR3. The genes are TRBV6-5 and TRBJ2-5, with a tentative D call TRBD2 (6 bases). Looked up from germline, CDR1 is MNHEY and CDR2 is SVGAGI. Trimming took 0 bases from V and 5 from J, leaving 10 bases between them. The CDR3 covers 14 residues. The CDR3 nucleotides are TGTGCCAGCAGTTACTCGACTGGGGGGGAGACCCAGTACTTC. Translation: CASSYSTGGETQYF.

Here the CDR3 DNA reads TGTGCCAGCAGCTACGGGAGCTACGAGCAGTACTTC. Protein product: CASSYGSYEQYF. The genes are TRBV5-4 and TRBJ2-7; a possible D gene is TRBD2 (6 bases). Germline-derived CDR1 and CDR2 are SGHNT and YYREEE (reference sequence). The CDR3 spans 12 residues. The V gene lost 3 bases and the J gene lost 3 bases, with 7 bases spanning the gap.

This clone has just one count. V usage is TRBV4-3 and J usage is TRBJ2-1; 12 bases align to TRBD2. The CDR3 runs to 16 residues. CDR1 and CDR2 from the germline V gene are LGHNA and YSLEER. V was clipped by 3 bases and J by 7 bases; unmatched bases: 7. This chain's CDR3 is CASSHRLAGDGNEQFF. The CDR3, as DNA: TGCGCCAGCAGCCATCGACTAGCGGGAGATGGGAATGAGCAGTTCTTC.

The chain employs TRBV25-1 and TRBJ2-5, with 11 positions matching TRBD1. V dropped 4 bases and J dropped 1; count of bases not matched to a gene: 2. The germline gives CDR1 MGHDK, CDR2 SYGVNS. This CDR3 comprises 15 residues. DNA for the CDR3: TGTGCCAGCAGTGCCGGGACAGGGGGCCAAGAGACCCAGTACTTC. Protein sequence: CASSAGTGGQETQYF.

The chain combines TRBV5-1 with TRBJ2-3; 8 nucleotides match TRBD1. The germline CDR1 and CDR2 sequences are SGHRS and YFSETQ. The CDR3 extends over 15 amino acids. The V gene end was trimmed by 4 bases and the J gene end by 5 bases; junction bases not matched to a gene: 9. The CDR3 nucleotides read TGCGCCAGCAGCCAAGAGCAGGGGGCCGAAGATACGCAGTATTTT. It specifies CASSQEQGAEDTQYF.

The chain employs TRBV4-3 and TRBJ1-5; the D gene is possibly TRBD1 (6 bases). Germline V gene sequence: CDR1 LGHNA, CDR2 YSLEER. Between the trimmed V and J ends, which lost 0 bases and 6 bases, there was a span of 12 bases. This CDR3 has 15 residues. Here the CDR3 reads CASSQEAGAGQPQHF. In nucleotides, the CDR3 is TGCGCCAGCAGCCAAGAAGCGGGGGCAGGTCAGCCCCAGCATTTT.

The V and J genes are TRBV28 and TRBJ1-2; D call uncertain. Germline V gene lookup returns CDR1 MDHEN and CDR2 SYDVKM. This CDR3 comprises 16 residues. With 5 bases removed from V and 0 bases from J, the gap between germline ends came to 16 bases. This CDR3 reads CASSLPTVSSNYGYTF. The CDR3 coding sequence is TGTGCCAGCAGTCTTCCCACAGTAAGCTCTAACTATGGCTACACCTTC.

The genes are TRBV2 and TRBJ2-7, with D possibly being TRBD1 (6 bases). CDR3 length: 13 amino acids. Germline V gives CDR1 SNHLY, CDR2 FYNNEI. The ends were cut back, 6 bases at V and 2 bases at J, with 11 bases in the middle. The CDR3 DNA follows: TGTGCCAGCAGGATGTCAGGGGCCTACGAGCAGTACTTC. Protein: CASRMSGAYEQYF.

V and J are TRBV15 and TRBJ2-2; TRBD2 might be the D (6 bases). Germline CDR1 is LNHNV and CDR2 is YYDKDF (reference sequence). The CDR3 runs to 15 residues. The V end was cut by 7 bases, the J end by 1 base, with 13 bases between. CDR3 residues: CATNWRGRNTGELFF. The CDR3 nucleotides read TGTGCCACCAATTGGAGGGGAAGGAACACCGGGGAGCTGTTTTTT.

The V gene is TRBV28, the J gene TRBJ2-2; D might be TRBD2 (6 bases). Trimming pared 6 bases from V and 3 bases from J, leaving 11 bases between. The CDR3 is 14 amino acids. CDR1 is MDHEN and CDR2 is SYDVKM in the germline V gene. Here the CDR3 reads CASSITSHTGELFF. The CDR3 DNA sequence: TGTGCCAGCAGCATTACTAGCCACACCGGGGAGCTGTTTTTT.

The chain has TRBV9 and TRBJ1-3, with D possibly being TRBD1 (6 bases). The V and J ends lost 0 bases and 0 bases respectively, with 13 bases between them. This CDR3 region has 17 residues. Per germline, CDR1 SGDLS and CDR2 YYNGEE. The CDR3 DNA reads TGTGCCAGCAGCGTAGTGGGGGCGTCGGGCTCTGGAAACACCATATATTTT. Amino acids: CASSVVGASGSGNTIYF. Supplemented by reference TRBV9 and TRBJ1-3, the full variable domain reads DSGVTQTPKHLITATGQRVTLRCSPRSGDLSVYWYQQSLDQGLQFLIQYYNGEERAKGNILERFSAQQFPDLHSELNLSSLELGDSALYFCASSVVGASGSGNTIYFGEGSWLTVV.

V gene TRBV9 combines with J gene TRBJ2-7, with TRBD1 matching 7 bases. Trimming cost V 4 bases and J 3 bases; bases outside gene matches: 13. The CDR3 has 16 amino acids. The V gene's germline CDR1 is SGDLS and CDR2 YYNGEE. This chain's CDR3 is CASSQSDGQVLYEQYF. The DNA of the CDR3 is TGTGCCAGCAGCCAATCTGATGGACAGGTCCTCTACGAGCAGTACTTC.

This chain joins TRBV10-1 and TRBJ2-3, with TRBD1 matching 8 bases. This CDR3 contains 18 residues. Per germline, CDR1 WNHNN and CDR2 SYGVQD (reference sequence). Trimming at V came to 8 bases and at J to 1 base, leaving 17 bases not matched to a gene. DNA of the CDR3: TGCGCCAGCGGCCAACCCGGACAGGGTGGGGTCGGCACAGATACGCAGTATTTT. Amino acids: CASGQPGQGGVGTDTQYF.

The chain employs TRBV7-2 and TRBJ2-7; the match to TRBD1 covers 7 bases. From germline, CDR1 is SGHTA and CDR2 FQGNSA. Unmatched junction bases numbered 3, after V lost 4 bases and J lost 0 bases. This CDR3 contains 14 residues. The CDR3 sequence: CASSSDRASYEQYF. Written as DNA, the CDR3 is TGTGCCAGCAGCTCCGACAGGGCCTCCTACGAGCAGTACTTC. The full variable domain, with the rest looked up from reference TRBV7-2 and TRBJ2-7, is GAGVSQSPSNKVTEKGKDVELRCDPISGHTALYWYRQSLGQGLEFLIYFQGNSAPDKSGLPSDRFSAERTGGSVSTLTIQRTQQEDSAVYLCASSSDRASYEQYFGPGTRLTVT.

V gene TRBV5-1 combines with J gene TRBJ2-4; TRBD1 is a possible D gene (6 bases). V shed 4 bases and J shed 0 bases, with 8 bases lying between them. This CDR3 spans 14 amino acids. Germline assignment: CDR1 SGHRS and CDR2 YFSETQ. CDR3 residues: CASSQGGAKNIQYF. The CDR3 coding sequence is TGCGCCAGCAGCCAAGGGGGAGCCAAAAACATTCAGTACTTC.